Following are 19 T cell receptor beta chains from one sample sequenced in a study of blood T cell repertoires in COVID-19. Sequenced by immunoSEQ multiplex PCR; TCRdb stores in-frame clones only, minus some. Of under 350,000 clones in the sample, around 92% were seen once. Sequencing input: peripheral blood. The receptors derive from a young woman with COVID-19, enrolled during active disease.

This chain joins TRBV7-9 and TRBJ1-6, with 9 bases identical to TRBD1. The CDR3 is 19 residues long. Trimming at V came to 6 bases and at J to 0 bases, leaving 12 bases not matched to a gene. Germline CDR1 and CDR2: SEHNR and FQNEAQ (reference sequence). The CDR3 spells CASSSPGQGFGSYNSPLHF. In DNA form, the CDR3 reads TGTGCCAGCAGTTCGCCGGGACAGGGCTTCGGCTCCTATAATTCACCCCTCCACTTT.

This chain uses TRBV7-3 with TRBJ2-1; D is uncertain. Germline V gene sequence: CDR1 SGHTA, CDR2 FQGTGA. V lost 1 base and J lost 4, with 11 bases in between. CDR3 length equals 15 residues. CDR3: CASSLIAASYNEQFF. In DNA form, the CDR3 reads TGTGCCAGCAGCTTAATCGCTGCCAGTTACAATGAGCAGTTCTTC.

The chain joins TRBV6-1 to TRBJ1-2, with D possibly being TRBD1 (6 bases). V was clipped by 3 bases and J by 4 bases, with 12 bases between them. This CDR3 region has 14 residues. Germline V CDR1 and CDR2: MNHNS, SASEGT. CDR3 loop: CASSETGLAYGYTF. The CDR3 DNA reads TGTGCCAGCAGTGAGACAGGCCTGGCCTATGGCTACACCTTC.

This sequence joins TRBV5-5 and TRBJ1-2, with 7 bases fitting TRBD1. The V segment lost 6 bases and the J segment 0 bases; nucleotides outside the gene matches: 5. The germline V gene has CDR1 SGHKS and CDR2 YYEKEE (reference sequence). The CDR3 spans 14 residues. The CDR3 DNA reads TGTGCCAGCACCCGGACAGGAGCTAACTATGGCTACACCTTC. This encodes CASTRTGANYGYTF.

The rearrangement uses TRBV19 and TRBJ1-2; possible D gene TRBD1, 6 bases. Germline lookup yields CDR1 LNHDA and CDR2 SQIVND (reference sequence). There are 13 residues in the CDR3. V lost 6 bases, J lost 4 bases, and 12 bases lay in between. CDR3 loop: CASSRMDSYGYTF. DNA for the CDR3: TGTGCCAGTAGCCGAATGGACAGCTATGGCTACACCTTC. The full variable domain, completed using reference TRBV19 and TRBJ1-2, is DGGITQSPKYLFRKEGQNVTLSCEQNLNHDAMYWYRQDPGQGLRLIYYSQIVNDFQKGDIAEGYSVSREKKESFPLTVTSAQKNPTAFYLCASSRMDSYGYTFGSGTRLTVV.

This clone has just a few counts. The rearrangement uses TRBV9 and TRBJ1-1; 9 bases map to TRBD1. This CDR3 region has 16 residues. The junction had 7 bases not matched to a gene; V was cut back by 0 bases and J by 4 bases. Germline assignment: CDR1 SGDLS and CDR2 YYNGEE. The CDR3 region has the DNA TGTGCCAGCAGCGTAGTAGTGGAGGACAGGGGCACTGAAGCTTTCTTT. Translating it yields CASSVVVEDRGTEAFF.

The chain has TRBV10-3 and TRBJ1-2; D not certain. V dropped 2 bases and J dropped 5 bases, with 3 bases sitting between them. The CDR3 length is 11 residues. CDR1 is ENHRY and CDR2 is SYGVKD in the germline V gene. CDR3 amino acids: CAISERYGYTF. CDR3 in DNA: TGTGCCATCAGTGAGCGGTATGGCTACACCTTC.

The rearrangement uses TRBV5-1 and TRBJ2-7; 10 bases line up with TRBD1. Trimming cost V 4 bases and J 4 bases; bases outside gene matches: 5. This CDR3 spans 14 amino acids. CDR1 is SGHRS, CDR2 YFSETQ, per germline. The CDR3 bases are TGCGCCAGCAGCCCGGGACAGGGGCTTTACGAGCAGTACTTC. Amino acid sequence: CASSPGQGLYEQYF.

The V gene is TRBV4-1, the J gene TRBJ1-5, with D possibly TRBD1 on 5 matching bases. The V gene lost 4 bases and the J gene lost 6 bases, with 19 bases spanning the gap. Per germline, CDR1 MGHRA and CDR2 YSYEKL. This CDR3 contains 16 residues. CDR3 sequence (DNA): TGCGCCAGCAGCCTTGGGTGGGCAGGGTCAAGTCAGCCCCAGCATTTT. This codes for CASSLGWAGSSQPQHF.

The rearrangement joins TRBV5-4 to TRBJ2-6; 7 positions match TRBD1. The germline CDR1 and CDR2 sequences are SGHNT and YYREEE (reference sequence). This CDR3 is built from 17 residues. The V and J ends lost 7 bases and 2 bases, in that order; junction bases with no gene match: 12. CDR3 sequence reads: CASARRQGEAGANVLTF. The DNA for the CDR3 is TGTGCCAGCGCCCGGAGACAGGGAGAGGCTGGGGCCAACGTCCTGACTTTC.

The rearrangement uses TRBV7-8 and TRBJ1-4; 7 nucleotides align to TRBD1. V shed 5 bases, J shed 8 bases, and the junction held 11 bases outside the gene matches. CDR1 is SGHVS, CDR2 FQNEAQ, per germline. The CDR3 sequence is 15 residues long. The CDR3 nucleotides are TGTGCCAGCAGCACCCCGACAGGGTGGGAGGAAAAACTGTTTTTT. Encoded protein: CASSTPTGWEEKLFF.

CDR3 region: CASSQVSSGARNSPLHF. Written as DNA, the CDR3 is TGTGCCAGCAGCCAGGTCTCATCAGGGGCGAGGAATTCACCCCTCCACTTT. The chain has TRBV4-2 and TRBJ1-6; D perhaps matches TRBD1 (6 bases). The V gene lost 3 bases and the J gene lost 7 bases, with 19 bases spanning the gap. CDR3 length: 17 residues. The germline V gene has CDR1 LGHNA and CDR2 YNFKEQ.

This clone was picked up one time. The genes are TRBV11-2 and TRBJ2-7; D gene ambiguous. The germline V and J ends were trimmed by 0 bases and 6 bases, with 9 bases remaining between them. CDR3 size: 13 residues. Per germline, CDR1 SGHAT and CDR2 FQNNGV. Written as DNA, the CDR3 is TGTGCCAGCAGCTTAGATCCCGAAGCCGAGCAGTACTTC. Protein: CASSLDPEAEQYF.

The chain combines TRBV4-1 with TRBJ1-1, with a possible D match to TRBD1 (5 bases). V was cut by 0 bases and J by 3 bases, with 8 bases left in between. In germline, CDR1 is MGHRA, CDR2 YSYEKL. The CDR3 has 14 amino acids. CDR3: CASSQEGGYTEAFF. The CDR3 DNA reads TGCGCCAGCAGCCAAGAGGGGGGATACACTGAAGCTTTCTTT.

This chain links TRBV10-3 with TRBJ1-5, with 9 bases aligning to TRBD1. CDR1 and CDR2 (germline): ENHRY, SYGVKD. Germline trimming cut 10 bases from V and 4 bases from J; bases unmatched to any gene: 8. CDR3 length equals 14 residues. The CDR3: CATKRDRDNQPQHF. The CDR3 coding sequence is TGTGCCACGAAGAGGGACAGGGATAATCAGCCCCAGCATTTT.

CDR3 loop: CASSFEGGETQYF. The CDR3 DNA reads TGCGCCAGCAGCTTCGAGGGAGGCGAGACCCAGTACTTC. V is TRBV5-1 and J is TRBJ2-5; a weak D match, TRBD2 (6 bases). The CDR3 is 13 residues long. Trimming removed 2 bases at V and 5 bases at J, with 10 bases between. Germline V gene data show CDR1 as SGHRS and CDR2 as YFSETQ.

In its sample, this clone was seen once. CDR3 protein: CASRETGGRHTEAFF. The CDR3 DNA sequence: TGTGCCAGCAGGGAGACAGGGGGCCGTCACACTGAAGCTTTCTTT. The chain joins TRBV2 to TRBJ1-1, with 10 nucleotides matching TRBD1. V was pared by 6 bases and J by 3 bases, with 7 bases of the junction left unmatched. Germline assignment: CDR1 SNHLY and CDR2 FYNNEI. The CDR3 extends over 15 amino acids.

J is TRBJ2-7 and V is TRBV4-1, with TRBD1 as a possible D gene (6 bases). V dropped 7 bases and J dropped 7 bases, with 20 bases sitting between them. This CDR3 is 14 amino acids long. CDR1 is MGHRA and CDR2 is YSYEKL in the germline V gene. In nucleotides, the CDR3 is TGCGCCAGCATCGACCCTAAACAGGGTGGAGAGCAGTACTTC. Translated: CASIDPKQGGEQYF.

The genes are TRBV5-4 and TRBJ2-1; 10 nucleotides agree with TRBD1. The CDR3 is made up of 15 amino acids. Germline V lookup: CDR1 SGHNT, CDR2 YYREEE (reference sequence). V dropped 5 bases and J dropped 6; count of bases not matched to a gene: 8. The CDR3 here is CASRDRQGASNEQFF. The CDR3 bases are TGTGCCAGCAGAGACAGACAGGGGGCCTCCAATGAGCAGTTCTTC.